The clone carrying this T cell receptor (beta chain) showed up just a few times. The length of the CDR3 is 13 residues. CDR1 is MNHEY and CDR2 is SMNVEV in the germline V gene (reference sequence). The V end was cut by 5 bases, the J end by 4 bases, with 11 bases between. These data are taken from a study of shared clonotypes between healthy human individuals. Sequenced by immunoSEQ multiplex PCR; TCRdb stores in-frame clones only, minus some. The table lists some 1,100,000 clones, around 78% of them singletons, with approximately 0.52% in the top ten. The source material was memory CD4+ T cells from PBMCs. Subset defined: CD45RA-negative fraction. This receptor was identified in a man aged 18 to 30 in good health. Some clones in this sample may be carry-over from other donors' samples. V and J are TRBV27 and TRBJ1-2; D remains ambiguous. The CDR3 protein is CASSLGPLYGYTF. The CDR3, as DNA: TGTGCCAGCAGTCTCGGCCCTCTCTATGGCTACACCTTC.